This T cell receptor beta chain was recovered during a study of T cells in Graves' hyperthyroidism and ophthalmopathy. RNA transcripts gave rise to amplified TCR beta CDR3 regions. HTBI primers were employed in a first-round RT-PCR of the TCR CDR3. TCRdb fed the multiplex PCR reads into MiXCR, producing one record per CDR3 protein. The sample holds 550,000 to 600,000 distinct CDR3 sequences, roughly 17% seen once. Only a few counts were recorded for this clonotype. The CDR3 runs to 12 residues. Trimming pared 1 base from V and 6 bases from J, leaving 6 bases between. From germline, CDR1 is DFQATT and CDR2 SNEGSKA (reference sequence). The patients, who ranged from 18 to 65 in age, presented with newly diagnosed hyperthyroidism lasting under 2 months.

This chain joins TRBV20-1 and TRBJ2-2; weak D call: TRBD2 (6 bases). The receptor's source is a woman aged 18-30 years with Graves' hyperthyroidism. Sequenced material: blood. CDR3 coding DNA: TGCAGTGCTAGAGGGGAGGCCGGGGAGCTGTTTTTT. Translation gives CSARGEAGELFF.